Below, 5 T cell receptor beta chains from the same sample are listed, as sequenced in a study of T cells in Graves' hyperthyroidism and ophthalmopathy. The CDR3 regions of TCR beta were amplified from RNA transcripts. Using the HTBI primer set, a first-round RT-PCR was run on the TCR CDR3. TCRdb re-called the multiplex PCR reads with MiXCR, one entry per CDR3 protein. Seen here are about 500,000 distinct CDR3 sequences, roughly an eighth observed once, and the top ten hold around 17%. Specimen: blood. Source of these receptors: a woman between 18 and 29 years old with Graves' hyperthyroidism.

About this clonotype: One end of the junction is discordant with germline, which a read error may explain. The V gene is TRBV11-3, the J gene TRBJ2-3, with D perhaps matching TRBD1 or TRBD2 (6 bases each). There are 16 residues in the CDR3. Germline V lookup: CDR1 SGHNT, CDR2 YENEEA. The CDR3 is CASSPGAGPSTYTQYF. The CDR3 nucleotides are TGTGCCAGCAGCCCGGGGGCAGGTCCTAGCACATATACGCAGTATTTT.

This clonotype was detected ten times or more. The J gene is TRBJ2-2, the V gene TRBV24-1; 8 positions match TRBD2. Germline lookup yields CDR1 KGHDR and CDR2 SFDVKD. V gave up 6 bases and J gave up 8 bases; unmatched junction bases: 7. This CDR3 contains 14 residues. The CDR3 bases are TGTGCCACCAGTAGCGGGGGAGCGTATGGGGAGCTGTTTTTT. Translation: CATSSGGAYGELFF.

This clonotype was observed many times. This rearrangement joins TRBV7-9 to TRBJ1-4; D is undetermined. Germline V CDR1 and CDR2: SEHNR, FQNEAQ (reference sequence). CDR3 length: 14 residues. V lost 3 bases and J 8 bases, leaving 13 bases between the germline ends. DNA of the CDR3: TGTGCCAGCAGCTTCGGAGGGAGCCGGGAAAAACTGTTTTTT. It yields the protein CASSFGGSREKLFF.

This clonotype showed up many times. The chain joins TRBV11-2 to TRBJ2-2; D call uncertain. This CDR3 is built from 14 residues. The germline V gene encodes CDR1 SGHAT and CDR2 FQNNGV. V was shortened by 1 base and J by 8 bases, with 11 bases between the two germline ends. CDR3 DNA: TGTGCCAGCAGCTTAGCTCCCAGTACTGGGGAGCTGTTTTTT. Translated: CASSLAPSTGELFF.

At least ten counts were recorded for this clonotype. The genes are TRBV27 and TRBJ2-2; D might be TRBD1 (5 bases). The CDR3 loop spans 15 amino acids. The V gene's germline CDR1 is MNHEY and CDR2 SMNVEV (reference sequence). Between the trimmed V and J ends, which lost 7 bases and 6 bases, there was a span of 18 bases. CDR3 residues: CASTTGSPGSGELFF. DNA of the CDR3: TGTGCCAGCACCACTGGGTCTCCAGGGTCCGGGGAGCTGTTTTTT.